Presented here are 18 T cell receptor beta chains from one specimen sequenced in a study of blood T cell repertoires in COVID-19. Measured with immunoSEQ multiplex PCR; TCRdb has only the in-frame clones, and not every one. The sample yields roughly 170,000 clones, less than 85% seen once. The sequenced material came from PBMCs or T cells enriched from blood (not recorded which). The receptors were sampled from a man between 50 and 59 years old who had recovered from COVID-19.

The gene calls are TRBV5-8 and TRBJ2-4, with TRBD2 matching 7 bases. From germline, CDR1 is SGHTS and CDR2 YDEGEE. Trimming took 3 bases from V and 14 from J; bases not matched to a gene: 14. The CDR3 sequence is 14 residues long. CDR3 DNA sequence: TGTGCCAGCAGCTCCTTACCGGCCGGGACTATCGAGTACTTC. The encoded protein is CASSSLPAGTIEYF.

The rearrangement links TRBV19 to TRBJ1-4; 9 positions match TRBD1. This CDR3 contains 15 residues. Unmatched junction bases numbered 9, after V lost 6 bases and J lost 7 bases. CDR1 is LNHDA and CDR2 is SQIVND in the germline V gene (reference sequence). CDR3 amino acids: CASSTTGTGSEKLFF. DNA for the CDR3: TGTGCCAGTAGCACTACCGGGACAGGGTCTGAAAAACTGTTTTTT.

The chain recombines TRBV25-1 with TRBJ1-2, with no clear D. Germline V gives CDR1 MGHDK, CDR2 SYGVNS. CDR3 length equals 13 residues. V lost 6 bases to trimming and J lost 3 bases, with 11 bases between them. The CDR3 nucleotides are TGTGCCAGCAGCAACCCGGGAGACTATGGCTACACCTTC. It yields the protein CASSNPGDYGYTF.

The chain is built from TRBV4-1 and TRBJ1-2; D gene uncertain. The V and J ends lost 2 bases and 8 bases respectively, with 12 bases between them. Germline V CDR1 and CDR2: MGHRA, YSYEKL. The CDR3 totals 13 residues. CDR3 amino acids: CASSQTRSEGYTF. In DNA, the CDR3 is TGCGCCAGCAGCCAAACCCGGTCGGAGGGCTACACCTTC.

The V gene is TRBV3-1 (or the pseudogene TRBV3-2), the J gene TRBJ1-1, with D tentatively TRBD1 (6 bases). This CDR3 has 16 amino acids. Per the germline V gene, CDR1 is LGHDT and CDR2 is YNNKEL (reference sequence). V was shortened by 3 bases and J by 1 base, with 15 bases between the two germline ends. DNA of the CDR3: TGTGCCAGCAGCCACCTCGGGCGGGGGGCGAACACTGAAGCTTTCTTT. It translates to CASSHLGRGANTEAFF.

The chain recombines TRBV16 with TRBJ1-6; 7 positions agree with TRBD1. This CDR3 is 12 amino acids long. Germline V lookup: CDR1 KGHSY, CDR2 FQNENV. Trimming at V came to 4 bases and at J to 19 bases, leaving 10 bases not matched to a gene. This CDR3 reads CASSPRQGGLHF. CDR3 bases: TGTGCCAGCAGCCCGCGTCAGGGGGGACTGCACTTT.

This CDR3 reads CASSEGQGKAFF. The CDR3 nucleotides read TGTGCCAGCAGTGAAGGACAGGGGAAAGCTTTCTTT. The genes are TRBV6-4 and TRBJ1-1, with 9 positions matching TRBD1. In germline, CDR1 is MRHNA, CDR2 SNTAGT. The CDR3 length is 12 residues. The ends lost 3 bases at V and 9 bases at J; junction bases unmatched: 2.

The CDR3: CASSALYGTANTEAFF. CDR3 nucleotide sequence: TGCGCCAGCAGCGCCCTTTATGGGACAGCGAACACTGAAGCTTTCTTT. The chain joins TRBV4-1 to TRBJ1-1; 7 bases agree with TRBD1. CDR3 size: 16 residues. The junction had 10 bases not matched to a gene; V was cut back by 5 bases and J by 1 base. Germline lookup yields CDR1 MGHRA and CDR2 YSYEKL.

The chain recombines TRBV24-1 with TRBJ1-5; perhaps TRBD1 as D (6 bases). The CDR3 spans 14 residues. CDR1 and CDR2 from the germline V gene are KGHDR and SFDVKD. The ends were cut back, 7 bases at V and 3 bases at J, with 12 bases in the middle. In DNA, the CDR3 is TGTGCCACCAGAACAGGGAGGGACAATCAGCCCCAGCATTTT. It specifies CATRTGRDNQPQHF.

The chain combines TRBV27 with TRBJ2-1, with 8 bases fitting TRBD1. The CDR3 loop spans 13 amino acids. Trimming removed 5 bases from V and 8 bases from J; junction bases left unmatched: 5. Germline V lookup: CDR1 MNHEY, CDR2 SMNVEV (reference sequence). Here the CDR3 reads CASSLDRGYEQFF. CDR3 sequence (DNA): TGTGCCAGCAGTCTCGACAGGGGTTATGAGCAGTTCTTC.

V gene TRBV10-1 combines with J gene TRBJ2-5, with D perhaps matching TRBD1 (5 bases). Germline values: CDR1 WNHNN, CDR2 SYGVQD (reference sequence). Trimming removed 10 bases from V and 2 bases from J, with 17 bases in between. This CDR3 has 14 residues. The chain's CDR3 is CATPTEDEQETQYF. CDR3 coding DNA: TGCGCCACTCCGACAGAAGACGAACAAGAGACCCAGTACTTC.

CDR3 nucleotide sequence: TGTGCCAGCAGCTCCAACAGGGGGGAGACCCAGTACTTC. It encodes CASSSNRGETQYF. The gene calls are TRBV7-3 and TRBJ2-5, with 8 positions matching TRBD1. Trimming took 4 bases from V and 5 from J; bases not matched to a gene: 3. Germline CDR1 is SGHTA and CDR2 is FQGTGA. The CDR3 sequence is 13 residues long.

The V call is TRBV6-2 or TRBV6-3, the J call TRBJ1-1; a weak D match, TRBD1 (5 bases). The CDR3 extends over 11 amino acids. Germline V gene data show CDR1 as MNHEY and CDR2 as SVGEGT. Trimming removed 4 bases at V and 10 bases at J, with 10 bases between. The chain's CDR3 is CASSLGARAFF. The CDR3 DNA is TGTGCCAGCAGTTTAGGGGCCCGAGCTTTCTTT.

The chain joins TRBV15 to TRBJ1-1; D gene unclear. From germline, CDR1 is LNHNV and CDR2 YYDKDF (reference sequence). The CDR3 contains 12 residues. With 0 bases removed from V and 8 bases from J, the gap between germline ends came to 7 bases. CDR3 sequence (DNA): TGTGCCACCAGCAGAGATCAACAGGAAGCTTTCTTT. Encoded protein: CATSRDQQEAFF.

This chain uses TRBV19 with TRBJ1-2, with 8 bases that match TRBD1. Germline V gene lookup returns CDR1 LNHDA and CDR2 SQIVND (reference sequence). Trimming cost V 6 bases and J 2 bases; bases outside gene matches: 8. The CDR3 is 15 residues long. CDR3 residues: CASSGRDRRNYGYTF. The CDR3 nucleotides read TGTGCCAGTAGCGGTCGGGACAGGAGAAACTATGGCTACACCTTC.

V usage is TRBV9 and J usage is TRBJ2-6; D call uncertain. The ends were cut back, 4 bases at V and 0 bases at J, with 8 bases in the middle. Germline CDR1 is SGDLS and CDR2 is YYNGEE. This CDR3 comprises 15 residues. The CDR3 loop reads CASSPYGSGANVLTF. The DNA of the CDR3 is TGTGCCAGCAGCCCCTACGGCTCTGGGGCCAACGTCCTGACTTTC.

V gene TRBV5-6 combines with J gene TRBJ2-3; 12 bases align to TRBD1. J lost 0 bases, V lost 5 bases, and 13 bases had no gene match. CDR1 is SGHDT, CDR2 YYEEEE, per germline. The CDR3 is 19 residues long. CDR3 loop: CASSQIGTGGGTSTDTQYF. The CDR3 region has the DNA TGTGCCAGCAGTCAAATTGGGACAGGGGGCGGAACTAGCACAGATACGCAGTATTTT.

CDR3 in DNA: TGTGCCAGCAGAGCCGGAGGGGGCGGGAATGAGCAGTTCTTC. It encodes CASRAGGGGNEQFF. The genes are TRBV27 and TRBJ2-1; a weak D match, TRBD1 (7 bases). Trimming removed 6 bases from V and 7 bases from J, with 16 bases in between. CDR3 length: 14 residues. Germline V lookup: CDR1 MNHEY, CDR2 SMNVEV (reference sequence).